The clone carrying this TCR beta chain was observed a handful of times. TCRdb re-analysed the RT-PCR reads in MiXCR, keeping a single row per CDR3 protein. The sample gives about 680,000 distinct CDR3 sequences, about 14% of which show up once; 3.6% is in the top ten. The germline V and J ends were trimmed by 8 bases and 2 bases, with 7 bases remaining between them. Per the germline V gene, CDR1 is MNHEY and CDR2 is SMNVEV (reference sequence). The CDR3 is made up of 12 amino acids. The rearrangement joins TRBV27 to TRBJ2-1; the D call may be TRBD1 or TRBD2 (5 bases each). This receptor was taken from a female donor in good health, serving as a healthy control. Source material: memory CD4+ T cells from blood. CDR3 DNA sequence: TGTGCCAGCCGGGACCCCTACAATGAGCAGTTCTTC. Its translation: CASRDPYNEQFF.